The 25 T cell receptor beta chains in this list originate from one sample, sequenced in a study of blood T cell repertoires in COVID-19. Measured with immunoSEQ multiplex PCR; TCRdb has only the in-frame clones, and not every one. The sample lists some 200,000 clones, roughly 82% occurring once. The sample was PBMCs or T cells enriched from blood (not recorded which). These receptors were collected from a man aged 35 to 55 who had recovered from COVID-19.

The rearrangement uses TRBV5-4 and TRBJ1-1; D gene ambiguous. The germline CDR1 and CDR2 sequences are SGHNT and YYREEE (reference sequence). V lost 2 bases to trimming and J lost 5 bases, with 16 bases between them. The CDR3 runs 15 residues. CDR3 region: CASSFFGQPGTEAFF. CDR3 coding DNA: TGTGCCAGCAGCTTTTTTGGTCAACCCGGGACTGAAGCTTTCTTT.

The chain joins TRBV7-2 to TRBJ2-5; TRBD1 is a possible D gene (5 bases). The V gene's germline CDR1 is SGHTA and CDR2 FQGNSA. This CDR3 spans 14 amino acids. With 2 bases removed from V and 3 bases from J, the gap between germline ends came to 10 bases. DNA for the CDR3: TGTGCCAGCAGCTTATTTGACAGAAAAGAGACCCAGTACTTC. It codes for CASSLFDRKETQYF.

The chain links TRBV24-1 to TRBJ1-2; the match to TRBD1 covers 9 bases. J gave up 3 bases and V 1 base, and 2 bases lay outside the gene matches. This CDR3 has 15 amino acids. Germline V gene lookup returns CDR1 KGHDR and CDR2 SFDVKD. The CDR3: CATSDFGQGHYGYTF. The CDR3 DNA is TGTGCCACCAGTGATTTTGGACAGGGGCACTATGGCTACACCTTC.

V and J are TRBV5-5 and TRBJ2-2, with D maybe TRBD1 (5 bases). The CDR3 length is 14 residues. Germline-derived CDR1 and CDR2 are SGHKS and YYEKEE (reference sequence). V gave up 6 bases and J gave up 7 bases, with 16 bases separating them. CDR3 sequence reads: CASTEQGVHGELFF. As DNA, the CDR3 is TGTGCCAGCACCGAGCAGGGTGTCCACGGGGAGCTGTTTTTT.

The rearrangement joins TRBV5-1 to TRBJ2-3; TRBD2 matches 9 bases. CDR1 and CDR2 (germline): SGHRS, YFSETQ. This CDR3 is 17 amino acids long. V was pared by 3 bases and J by 2 bases, with 10 bases of the junction left unmatched. CDR3 sequence (DNA): TGCGCCAGCAGCTCTACGCGACTAGCGGACTCCACAGATACGCAGTATTTT. Translated, it gives CASSSTRLADSTDTQYF.

V and J are TRBV14 and TRBJ1-2, with D possibly matching TRBD1 (5 bases). Germline loops: CDR1 SGHDN, CDR2 FVKESK. Trimming pared 4 bases from V and 10 bases from J, leaving 19 bases between. CDR3 length: 14 amino acids. The CDR3 DNA sequence: TGTGCCAGCAGCCCGTGGGGCCGCCAAGGGGCCTACACCTTC. It is translated as CASSPWGRQGAYTF.

The genes are TRBV28 and TRBJ1-5; possible D gene TRBD1, 6 bases. The length of the CDR3 is 15 residues. Germline assignment: CDR1 MDHEN and CDR2 SYDVKM. The V end lost 5 bases, the J end lost 7 bases, and 18 bases lay between the germline ends. The CDR3 coding sequence is TGTGCCAGCAGTCCCCTGGCAGGGGTGAACCAGCCCCAGCATTTT. This codes for CASSPLAGVNQPQHF.

This clone showed up just a few times. The V gene is TRBV11-2, the J gene TRBJ1-3; no firm D call. V was clipped by 5 bases and J by 4 bases, with 9 bases between them. Per the germline V gene, CDR1 is SGHAT and CDR2 is FQNNGV. CDR3 length: 13 residues. The CDR3 DNA is TGTGCCAGCAGCCCAGAAAACGGAAACACCATATATTTT. It codes for CASSPENGNTIYF.

The chain has TRBV29-1 and TRBJ2-2, with TRBD1 matching 9 bases. The trim removed 7 bases at V and 1 base at J, leaving 4 bases unmatched. The CDR3 has 14 residues. The germline gives CDR1 SQVTM, CDR2 ANQGSEA. CDR3 amino acids: CSGYRGQNTGELFF. The CDR3 bases are TGCAGCGGGTACAGGGGGCAGAACACCGGGGAGCTGTTTTTT.

The chain links TRBV7-2 to TRBJ2-2, with D hard to call. The V end was cut by 1 base, the J end by 7 bases, with 7 bases between. Germline V lookup: CDR1 SGHTA, CDR2 FQGNSA. CDR3 length: 13 residues. CDR3 DNA: TGTGCCAGCAGCTTAGTCTGGAGCGGGGAGCTGTTTTTT. This sequence encodes CASSLVWSGELFF.

The genes are TRBV7-3 and TRBJ2-1, with TRBD2 identical over 7 bases. The germline CDR1 and CDR2 sequences are SGHTA and FQGTGA. The CDR3 extends over 15 amino acids. J was trimmed by 0 bases and V by 5 bases; bases with no gene match: 4. CDR3 residues: CASSPSGGSYNEQFF. Written as DNA, the CDR3 is TGTGCCAGCAGCCCTAGCGGTGGCTCCTACAATGAGCAGTTCTTC.

This clone came up once. The chain joins TRBV5-1 to TRBJ2-2; the D is unclear. Trimming took off 2 bases at V and 0 bases at J, with 5 bases between the two ends. CDR1 SGHRS and CDR2 YFSETQ come from the germline V gene. This CDR3 has 14 amino acids. This CDR3 reads CASSLQTNTGELFF. The CDR3 DNA reads TGCGCCAGCAGCTTACAGACGAACACCGGGGAGCTGTTTTTT.

The chain carries TRBV5-1 and TRBJ2-7; the match to TRBD2 covers 11 bases. This CDR3 is built from 14 residues. The germline V gene encodes CDR1 SGHRS and CDR2 YFSETQ. Trimming cost V 3 bases and J 4 bases; bases outside gene matches: 3. The CDR3 loop reads CASSSGLAGYEQYF. In nucleotides, the CDR3 is TGCGCCAGCAGCTCCGGACTAGCGGGTTACGAGCAGTACTTC.

The genes are TRBV27 and TRBJ1-1; 9 nucleotides align to TRBD1. Germline CDR1 MNHEY, CDR2 SMNVEV (reference sequence). The CDR3 is made up of 14 amino acids. Trimming took 5 bases from V and 1 from J; bases not matched to a gene: 2. CDR3 sequence reads: CASSLGQGNTEAFF. The CDR3 region has the DNA TGTGCCAGCAGTCTGGGACAGGGGAACACTGAAGCTTTCTTT.

The rearrangement uses TRBV12-3 or TRBV12-4 and TRBJ1-1; 7 nucleotides align to TRBD1. Trimming cost V 6 bases and J 4 bases; bases outside gene matches: 5. The CDR3 covers 13 residues. This chain's CDR3 is CASRPTGATEAFF. CDR3 sequence (DNA): TGTGCCAGCAGGCCAACAGGGGCCACTGAAGCTTTCTTT.

V gene TRBV29-1 combines with J gene TRBJ2-2, with 8 bases identical to TRBD2. V dropped 7 bases and J dropped 2; count of bases not matched to a gene: 15. Germline assignment: CDR1 SQVTM and CDR2 ANQGSEA. This CDR3 has 17 residues. CDR3 in DNA: TGCAGCGCTCAACGGGAGGGCAAGAGAGTTAACACCGGGGAGCTGTTTTTT. As protein: CSAQREGKRVNTGELFF.

The chain couples TRBV7-9 to TRBJ2-1, with TRBD2 matching over 10 bases. This CDR3 is 16 amino acids long. The V gene's germline CDR1 is SEHNR and CDR2 FQNEAQ (reference sequence). The V segment lost 4 bases and the J segment 7 bases; nucleotides outside the gene matches: 10. The CDR3 region has the DNA TGTGCCAGCAGCTCCCCCGGGCTAGCGGGAGTGAATGAGCAGTTCTTC. It yields the protein CASSSPGLAGVNEQFF.

CDR3 nucleotide sequence: TGCAGCCCGTTTAACCCGGGCCGACAGAAGCAGTTCTTC. Translation: CSPFNPGRQKQFF. This chain links TRBV29-1 with TRBJ2-1; D is possibly TRBD1 (5 bases). The CDR3 runs 13 residues. The V and J ends lost 8 bases and 11 bases respectively, with 22 bases between them. Germline CDR1 SQVTM, CDR2 ANQGSEA.

CDR3 in DNA: TGTGCCTGGACCGCGCTGCCTATCTCAAGCACTGAAGCTTTCTTT. It encodes CAWTALPISSTEAFF. The V and J genes are TRBV30 and TRBJ1-1, with D unclear. The CDR3 has 15 amino acids. Germline CDR1 GTSNPN, CDR2 SVGIG (reference sequence). Trimming cost V 4 bases and J 4 bases, with 19 bases left between them. Based on the CDR3 plus reference TRBV30 and TRBJ1-1, the full variable domain is SQTIHQWPATLVQPVGSPLSLECTVEGTSNPNLYWYRQAAGRGLQLLFYSVGIGQISSEVPQNLSASRPQDRQFILSSKKLLLSDSGFYLCAWTALPISSTEAFFGQGTRLTVV.

V and J are TRBV6-2 or TRBV6-3 and TRBJ2-2, with 8 bases identical to TRBD2. The J segment lost 8 bases and the V segment lost 3 bases, leaving 11 bases of the junction unmatched. The CDR3 covers 16 residues. The germline V gene has CDR1 MNHEY and CDR2 SVGEGT. The CDR3 nucleotides are TGTGCCAGCAGTTATCATGCGGGAGGCCCCATGGGGGAGCTGTTTTTT. Amino acid sequence: CASSYHAGGPMGELFF.

Only one count was recorded for this clone. This CDR3 reads CASSLVPGTAQYGYTF. CDR3 coding DNA: TGCGCCAGCAGCTTGGTCCCAGGGACAGCCCAGTATGGCTACACCTTC. The chain recombines TRBV5-1 with TRBJ1-2, with 7 bases that match TRBD1. This CDR3 comprises 16 residues. Germline CDR1 reads SGHRS; CDR2 reads YFSETQ. J was trimmed by 5 bases and V by 0 bases; bases with no gene match: 10.

This chain uses TRBV29-1 with TRBJ2-1; possible D gene TRBD1, 6 bases. The CDR3 totals 14 residues. V shed 6 bases and J shed 2 bases, with 14 bases lying between them. Per the germline V gene, CDR1 is SQVTM and CDR2 is ANQGSEA. For the CDR3, the DNA is TGCAGCGTCACAGGGTTTGGTACCTACAATGAGCAGTTCTTC. Its translation is CSVTGFGTYNEQFF.

The chain links TRBV4-3 to TRBJ2-3, with D possibly being TRBD2 (6 bases). CDR3 size: 18 residues. Germline loops: CDR1 LGHNA, CDR2 YSLEER. Trimming pared 0 bases from V and 3 bases from J, leaving 19 bases between. The CDR3 is CASSQDPQSGGLTDTQYF. DNA for the CDR3: TGCGCCAGCAGCCAAGATCCGCAGAGTGGAGGGTTGACAGATACGCAGTATTTT.

The chain has TRBV10-3 and TRBJ2-2, with TRBD1 matching over 7 bases. Germline V gives CDR1 ENHRY, CDR2 SYGVKD. This CDR3 comprises 16 residues. The V segment lost 4 bases and the J segment 2 bases; nucleotides outside the gene matches: 7. CDR3 in amino acids: CAISGGDRANTGELFF. CDR3 in DNA: TGTGCCATCAGTGGGGGAGACAGGGCAAACACCGGGGAGCTGTTTTTT.

The chain carries TRBV6-5 and TRBJ2-2, with D hard to call. The CDR3 has 11 residues. Germline values: CDR1 MNHEY, CDR2 SVGAGI. Trimming shortened V by 6 bases and J by 7 bases, and 6 bases separated the two germline ends. CDR3 amino acids: CASRRNGELFF. CDR3 sequence (DNA): TGTGCCAGCAGGAGGAACGGGGAGCTGTTTTTT.